This TCR beta chain was identified during a study of graft-versus-host responses after intestinal transplantation. Overall study context: Each recipient received a multivisceral, liver-intestinal, or isolated intestinal graft. Anti-thymocyte globulin induction, then tacrolimus and steroids for around 3 years, went to all recipients.

Germline V gene lookup returns CDR1 SGHNT and CDR2 YYREEE (reference sequence). There are 15 residues in the CDR3. The protocol was immunoSEQ multiplex PCR, while the TCRdb copy is restricted to in-frame clones and leaves out a portion. In the table there are 4,000 or so clones, approximately 32% of which are singletons. In regard to this clone: The junction differs from germline at one of its ends, possibly a read error.

Specimen: alloreactive CD4+ T cells from a mixed lymphocyte reaction culture, collected before transplantation. Subset given: CFSE-low proliferating T cells sorted from approximately 6-day pre-transplant mixed lymphocyte reaction (GvH or HvG direction). The sequence came from a human patient who was an organ donor for intestinal transplantation. The rearrangement joins TRBV5-4 to TRBJ1-6; a weak D match, TRBD1 (5 bases). The CDR3 DNA reads as TGCGCCAGCAGCCAAAGTCTTCAAGGGACTTCACCCCTCCACTTT. The encoded protein is CASSQSLQGTSPLHF.